This is a list of T cell receptor beta chains from one sample in a study of identical twins. TCRdb used MiXCR to reprocess the 5' RACE reads, holding one entry per CDR3 protein. The profile covers approximately 350,000 distinct CDR3 sequences, with 9% to 15% appearing a single time and just over 7% taken by the ten largest. These same records also appear under a second study, on yellow fever vaccine responses in identical twins.

The sequencing input was CD8+ T cells sorted from blood. Source of these receptors: a young woman in good health. The CDR3 runs from the conserved cysteine through the conserved F or W.

CDR3	V	J
CASRPPGPGGYTF	TRBV27	TRBJ1-2
CASSLAGSFYNEQFF	TRBV5-6	TRBJ2-1
CASSLGGPHIIENTEAFF	TRBV12-3/TRBV12-4	TRBJ1-1
CASSESVESTDTQYF	TRBV28	TRBJ2-3
CASSPGTSGIETQYF	TRBV11-2	TRBJ2-5
CASSYSILNTEAFF	TRBV6-5	TRBJ1-1
CASSPWGEQYF	TRBV28	TRBJ2-7
CASSQVLTSDTQYF	TRBV4-2	TRBJ2-3
CASSWDTGNTEAFF	TRBV13	TRBJ1-1
CASSEEPGRTGELFF	TRBV2	TRBJ2-2
CASSKGPGRTYNEQFF	TRBV21-1	TRBJ2-1
CATSAGEIQETQYF	TRBV24-1	TRBJ2-5
CASSISSSGYNEQFF	TRBV19	TRBJ2-1
CSARDGGTGYEQYF	TRBV20-1	TRBJ2-7
CSVAETDPYNEQFF	TRBV29-1	TRBJ2-1
CSAPTGQETQYF	TRBV20-1	TRBJ2-5
CSVEDLGTLAKNIQYF	TRBV29-1	TRBJ2-4
CASSGLGEQFF	TRBV25-1	TRBJ2-1
CSAPQDRGPTEAFF	TRBV20-1	TRBJ1-1
CASSMSENYGYTF	TRBV19	TRBJ1-2
CASSFETEAYNEQFF	TRBV11-2	TRBJ2-1
CASRGGGPQHF	TRBV27	TRBJ1-5
CSATWPDTGELFF	TRBV20-1	TRBJ2-2
CASPQQALDRSNQPQHF	TRBV6-1	TRBJ1-5
CASSPGTSGSTDTQYF	TRBV12-3/TRBV12-4	TRBJ2-3
CASSSGRGETQYF	TRBV12-3/TRBV12-4	TRBJ2-5
CSARDLGGTYEQYF	TRBV20-1	TRBJ2-7
CSVEDRRDGNYGYTF	TRBV29-1	TRBJ1-2
CASSYSLSDYGYTF	TRBV6-5	TRBJ1-2